A selection of T cell receptor beta chains follows, all from one sample in a study of blood T cell repertoires in COVID-19. Clones were read by immunoSEQ multiplex PCR, and TCRdb kept only the in-frame ones, dropping some. The sample lists about half a million clones, 70% to 90% occurring once. The sample was peripheral blood. These receptors originate from a human donor in a cohort sampled during active COVID-19. The CDR3 runs from the conserved cysteine through the conserved F or W. The D gene is left open where the match is weak. Clone sizes are given selectively: once, few, many, or a class where the clone is expanded.

d_gene	abundance	v_gene	j_gene	CDR3aa	CDR3nt
.	.	TRBV19	TRBJ2-7	CASRPGLSSYEQYF	TGTGCCAGTAGGCCAGGGCTAAGCTCCTACGAGCAGTACTTC
.	.	TRBV5-1	TRBJ1-1	CASSLDAGGNTEAFF	TGCGCCAGCAGCTTGGATGCGGGGGGGAACACTGAAGCTTTCTTT
.	.	TRBV30	TRBJ1-3	CAWSAGNTIYF	TGTGCCTGGAGCGCTGGAAACACCATATATTTT
TRBD1	.	TRBV5-1	TRBJ2-1	CASSLRDRTYNEQFF	TGCGCCAGCAGCCTCCGGGACAGGACCTACAATGAGCAGTTCTTC
TRBD1	.	TRBV4-1	TRBJ1-4	CASSPNNRGPTNEKLFF	TGCGCCAGCAGCCCAAATAACAGGGGTCCAACTAATGAAAAACTGTTTTTT
TRBD2	.	TRBV4-2	TRBJ2-2	CASSPLLAGKNTGELFF	TGTGCCAGCAGCCCCCTGCTAGCGGGAAAGAACACCGGGGAGCTGTTTTTT
TRBD2	.	TRBV4-2	TRBJ2-7	CASRLTSGNTYEQYF	TGTGCCAGCAGGCTAACTAGCGGGAACACCTACGAGCAGTACTTC
.	few	TRBV3-1/TRBV3-2	TRBJ2-7	CASSQGGGPYEQYF	TGTGCCAGCAGCCAGGGTGGTGGGCCCTACGAGCAGTACTTC
TRBD2	.	TRBV28	TRBJ2-7	CASTAWGGFWEQYF	TGTGCCAGTACCGCATGGGGGGGGTTCTGGGAGCAGTACTTC
TRBD2	.	TRBV29-1	TRBJ2-3	CSAGGVSSTDTQYF	TGCAGCGCCGGGGGGGTCTCTAGCACAGATACGCAGTATTTT
.	.	TRBV19	TRBJ1-1	CASSTQMNTEAFF	TGTGCCAGTAGTACCCAGATGAACACTGAAGCTTTCTTT
TRBD1	.	TRBV7-3	TRBJ1-6	CASSLSGDRPLHF	TGTGCCAGCAGCTTAAGCGGGGACAGACCCCTCCACTTT
TRBD2	few	TRBV4-1	TRBJ2-1	CASSRGGDVHNEQFF	TGCGCCAGCAGCCGCGGGGGGGACGTACACAATGAGCAGTTCTTC
TRBD1	.	TRBV10-3	TRBJ1-5	CAISVGRGLDQPQHF	TGTGCCATCAGTGTTGGCAGGGGGCTGGATCAGCCCCAGCATTTT
.	.	TRBV7-2	TRBJ2-7	CASSSGLAFHEQYF	TGTGCCAGCAGCTCTGGATTAGCTTTTCACGAGCAGTACTTC
TRBD1	.	TRBV18	TRBJ1-2	CASSPGQGPLGYTF	TGTGCCAGCTCACCGGGACAGGGCCCCCTTGGCTACACCTTC